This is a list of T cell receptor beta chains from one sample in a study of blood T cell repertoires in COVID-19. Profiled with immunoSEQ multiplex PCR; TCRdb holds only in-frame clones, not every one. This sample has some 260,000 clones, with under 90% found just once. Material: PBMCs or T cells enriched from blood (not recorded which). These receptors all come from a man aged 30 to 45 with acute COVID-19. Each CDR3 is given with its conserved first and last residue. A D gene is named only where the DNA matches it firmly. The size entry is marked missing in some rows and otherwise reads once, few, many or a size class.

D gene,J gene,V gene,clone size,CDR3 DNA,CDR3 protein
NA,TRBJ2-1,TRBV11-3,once,TGTGCCAGCAGCCGGGGGTACTCCTACAATGAGCAGTTCTTC,CASSRGYSYNEQFF
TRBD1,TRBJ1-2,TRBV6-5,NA,TGTGCCAGCAGTTACTCTTCTGGCGGGACAGGGATGGGCTACACCTTC,CASSYSSGGTGMGYTF
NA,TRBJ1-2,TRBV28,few,TGTGCCAGCAGTTTCCAAACGACAGCGGGCTACACCTTC,CASSFQTTAGYTF
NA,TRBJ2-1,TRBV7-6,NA,TGTGCCAGCAGCTTAATCGCCAGTAGTGGGGCCAATGAGCAGTTCTTC,CASSLIASSGANEQFF
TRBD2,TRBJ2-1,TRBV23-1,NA,TGCGCCAGCACCTCATCGGGGACTAGCGGGAAATACTCCTACAATGAGCAGTTCTTC,CASTSSGTSGKYSYNEQFF
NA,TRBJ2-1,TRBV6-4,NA,TGTGCCAGCAGTGAGAGCTCCTACAATGAGCAGTTCTTC,CASSESSYNEQFF
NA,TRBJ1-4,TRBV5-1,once,TGTGCCAGCAGGATGACTACAGGGTTGAATGAAAAACTGTTTTTT,CASRMTTGLNEKLFF
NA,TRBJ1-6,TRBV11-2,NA,TGTGCCAGCAGCGGGACACCGACTAATTCACCCCTCCACTTT,CASSGTPTNSPLHF
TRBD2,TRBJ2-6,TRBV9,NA,TGTGCCAGCAGCGTAGGTGTTAGCGGGAGCTCTGGGGCCAACGTCCTGACTTTC,CASSVGVSGSSGANVLTF
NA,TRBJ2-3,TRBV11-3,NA,TGTGCCAGCAGCCTGACTAGTAATACGGGTACGCAGTATTTT,CASSLTSNTGTQYF
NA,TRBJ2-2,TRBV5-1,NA,TGCGCCAGCAGCTTGGATCGCAGATACACCGGGGAGCTGTTTTTT,CASSLDRRYTGELFF
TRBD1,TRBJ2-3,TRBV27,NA,TGTGCCAGCAGGCGAGGGGGCGTCACAGATACGCAGTATTTT,CASRRGGVTDTQYF
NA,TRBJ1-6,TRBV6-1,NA,TGTGCCAGCAGTGGGGAGACCCTTACCACAAGCACCCTCCACTTT,CASSGETLTTSTLHF
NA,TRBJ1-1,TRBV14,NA,TGTGCCAGCAGCCAAGTATCTTTCGTACACGAAAAGAAGATGAACACTGAAGCTTTCTTT,CASSQVSFVHEKKMNTEAFF
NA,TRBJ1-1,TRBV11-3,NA,TGTGCCAGCAGCTTCTCAGGGCAGAACACTGAAGCTTTCTTT,CASSFSGQNTEAFF
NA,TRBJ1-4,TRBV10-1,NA,TGCGCCACCGAGGAGCGATTCCGATATGAAAAACTGTTTTTT,CATEERFRYEKLFF
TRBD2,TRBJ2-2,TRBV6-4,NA,TGTGCCAGCAACAAGGCGGGAGGAGGAACCGGGGAGCTGTTTTTT,CASNKAGGGTGELFF
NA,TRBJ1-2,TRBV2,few,TGTGCCAGCAGTGAAGATCCAGGGCATAGCTATGGCTACACCTTC,CASSEDPGHSYGYTF
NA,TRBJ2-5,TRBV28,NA,TGTGCCAGCAGTTTACAGGGACATGAGTACTTC,CASSLQGHEYF
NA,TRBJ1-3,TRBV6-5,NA,TGTGCCAGCAGCCAGGGGCATCCAGCTGGAAACACCATATATTTT,CASSQGHPAGNTIYF